This T cell receptor beta chain was identified during a study of metastatic and nonmetastatic thyroid tumors. Study-wide context: Both malignant and benign thyroid patients supplied peripheral blood and tumor or nodule tissue samples, across which the repertoires of these patients were then compared. General study findings and limits: Within blood and tumor, benign nodules reportedly had significantly lower TCR beta diversity than malignant thyroid tumors did.

Notes on this clone: Its antigen is still unknown. A junction end diverges from the germline sequence, so it may reflect a read error.

Every patient underwent thyroid surgery untreated. There are 16 residues in the CDR3. CDR1 SGHRS and CDR2 YFSETQ come from the germline V gene. TCRdb reanalyzed the PCR reads via MiXCR. This table holds tens of thousands of clones, 15% to 20% found once. The chain has TRBV5-1 and TRBJ2-7; D unresolved. The clonotype was recovered from a male donor with papillary thyroid cancer or a benign thyroid nodule (not recorded which). Some clones in this sample may be carry-over from other donors' samples. Sequenced: adjacent normal tissue. The CDR3 here is CASSSLPGLRSYEQYF. CDR3 bases: TGTGCCAGCAGCTCGCTACCCGGCCTAAGGTCCTACGAGCAGTACTTC. The variable domain in full, with the rest retrieved from reference TRBV5-1 and TRBJ2-7, is KAGVTQTPRYLIKTRGQQVTLSCSPISGHRSVSWYQQTPGQGLQFLFEYFSETQRNKGNFPGRFSGRQFSNSRSEMNVSTLELGDSALYLCASSSLPGLRSYEQYFGPGTRLTVT.